This T cell receptor (beta chain) was retrieved from a study of T-cell reconstitution after alpha-beta-depleted transplantation in children. Unique molecular identifiers were incorporated into the prepared TCRbeta library. TCRdb independently ran MiXCR on the PCR reads; one entry per CDR3 protein. The table records hundreds of thousands of distinct CDR3 sequences, roughly 15% of them present only once. This clonotype was observed at least ten times. The receptor was derived from a human donor who donated a stem cell graft to a child with acute myeloid leukemia. The source was PBMCs from the stem cell graft donor, collected from the stem cell graft.

Here the CDR3 reads CASSGTGDTGELFF. The CDR3 region has the DNA TGTGCCAGCAGCGGAACTGGGGACACCGGGGAGCTGTTTTTT. The rearrangement uses TRBV6-4 and TRBJ2-2, with D unresolved. The CDR3 consists of 14 residues. The V end was cut by 6 bases, the J end by 3 bases, with 11 bases between. CDR1 is MRHNA and CDR2 is SNTAGT in the germline V gene.